This T cell receptor (beta chain) originates from a study of blood T cell repertoires in COVID-19. TCRdb keeps only in-frame clones here, not all; method: immunoSEQ multiplex PCR. The repertoire includes roughly 180,000 clones, approximately 94% of them detected once, and 0.7% to 0.8% sits in the top ten. V dropped 7 bases and J dropped 4; count of bases not matched to a gene: 6. Germline V gene data show CDR1 as SGHTA and CDR2 as FQGTGA. The length of the CDR3 is 13 residues. The sample comprised peripheral blood. The chain has TRBV7-3 and TRBJ1-1, with TRBD1 matching 7 bases. The sequence was collected from a man in his thirties or forties with COVID-19, enrolled during active disease. The CDR3 DNA is TGTGCCAGCAAAGAGGGGGCGACCACTGAAGCTTTCTTT. This translates into CASKEGATTEAFF.